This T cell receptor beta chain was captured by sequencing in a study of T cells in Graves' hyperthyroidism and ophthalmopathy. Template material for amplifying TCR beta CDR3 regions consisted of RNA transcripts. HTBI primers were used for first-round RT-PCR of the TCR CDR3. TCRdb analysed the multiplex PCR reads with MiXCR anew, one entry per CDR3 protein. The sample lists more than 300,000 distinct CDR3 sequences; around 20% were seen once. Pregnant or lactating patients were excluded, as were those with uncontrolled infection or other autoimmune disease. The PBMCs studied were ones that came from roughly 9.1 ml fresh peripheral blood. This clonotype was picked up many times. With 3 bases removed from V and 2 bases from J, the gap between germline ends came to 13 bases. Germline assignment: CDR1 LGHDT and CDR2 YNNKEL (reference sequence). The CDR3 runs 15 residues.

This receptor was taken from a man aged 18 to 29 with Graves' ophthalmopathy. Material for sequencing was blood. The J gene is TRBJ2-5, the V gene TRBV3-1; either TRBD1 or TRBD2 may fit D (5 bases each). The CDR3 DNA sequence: TGTGCCAGCAGCCACGCACGGGACGAACAAGAGACCCAGTACTTC. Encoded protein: CASSHARDEQETQYF.